This T cell receptor (beta chain) was obtained from a study of T-cell reconstitution after alpha-beta-depleted transplantation in children. Many counts were recorded for this clonotype. The CDR3 is 16 amino acids. Per the germline V gene, CDR1 is MNHEY and CDR2 is SMNVEV (reference sequence). Trimming removed 4 bases at V and 9 bases at J, with 22 bases between. Researchers prepared the TCRbeta library using unique molecular identifiers, the study reports. One entry per CDR3 protein, called by TCRdb with MiXCR from the PCR reads. In the table there are some 250,000 distinct CDR3 sequences, around 12% of which are singletons.

The chain combines TRBV27 with TRBJ2-1; a weak D match, TRBD2 (5 bases). Sequencing used PBMCs from the stem cell graft donor, obtained from the stem cell graft. The sequence was collected from a human donor who donated a stem cell graft to a child with acute lymphoblastic leukemia. CDR3 coding DNA: TGTGCCAGCAGTTCCTCTTTAGGAGAATCGGGGTTTGAGCAGTTCTTC. Protein product: CASSSSLGESGFEQFF.